This T cell receptor (beta chain) comes out of a study of blood T cell repertoires in COVID-19. Cohorts were determined from participant-reported clinical history. The V gene's germline CDR1 is SQVTM and CDR2 ANQGSEA. Trimming took off 1 base at V and 11 bases at J, with 14 bases between the two ends. The CDR3 extends over 12 amino acids. Libraries were prepared by immunoSEQ multiplex PCR; TCRdb keeps only in-frame clonotypes and omits some of them. The sample consists of around 140,000 clones, over 70% of them appearing once. The rearrangement uses TRBV29-1 and TRBJ1-2; unclear D gene. The sequenced sample consisted of PBMCs or T cells enriched from blood (not recorded which). This sequence originates from a man aged 55 to 70 who had recovered from COVID-19. CDR3 nucleotide sequence: TGCAGCGTTGAAGTTGGAAGCGAACCGTACACCTTC. This sequence encodes CSVEVGSEPYTF.